This is a list of T cell receptor beta chains from one sample in a study of response to subunit inactivated influenza vaccine. TCRdb itself ran the RT-PCR reads through MiXCR, one entry per CDR3 protein. Of roughly 700,000 distinct CDR3 sequences in the sample, more than 11% were seen once. The sequenced sample was PBMCs from blood, obtained 14 days before vaccination. The receptors were sampled from a man aged 50-60 years who received an inactivated influenza vaccine. The CDR3 runs from the conserved cysteine through the conserved F or W. Each record gives: V gene, J gene, D gene, clone size, CDR3 DNA, CDR3 protein. The D gene is left open where the match is weak. Only some rows state a clone size, as once, few, many or a class for expanded clones.

V: TRBV12-3/TRBV12-4
J: TRBJ2-2
D: TRBD1
size: many
DNA: TGTGCCAGCAGTTTGACAGGGGGAAATACCGGGGAGCTGTTTTTT
CDR3: CASSLTGGNTGELFF

V: TRBV11-2
J: TRBJ1-6
D: NA
size: NA
DNA: TGTGCCAGCAGCGCCTTCGACTGGGGGCCTTCACCCCTCCACTTT
CDR3: CASSAFDWGPSPLHF

V: TRBV5-1
J: TRBJ2-1
D: TRBD2
size: few
DNA: TGCGCCAGCAGCCCCTTACTAGCGGGCAATGAGCAGTTCTTC
CDR3: CASSPLLAGNEQFF

V: TRBV6-2/TRBV6-3
J: TRBJ1-4
D: NA
size: many
DNA: TGTGCCAGCAGACTCGTTTTGGGTTCGCCAGATGCAACTAATGAAAAACTGTTTTTT
CDR3: CASRLVLGSPDATNEKLFF

V: TRBV4-1
J: TRBJ2-1
D: NA
size: many
DNA: TGCGCCAGCAGCCCAGGGTTAGATCGAAATGAGCAGTTCTTC
CDR3: CASSPGLDRNEQFF

V: TRBV7-2
J: TRBJ2-7
D: NA
size: NA
DNA: TGTGCCAGCAGCTTATCGAACCAGGGAGTGCAGTACTTC
CDR3: CASSLSNQGVQYF

V: TRBV20-1
J: TRBJ1-5
D: TRBD1
size: few
DNA: TGCAGTGCTAGAGATGGGGGACAGGGGAGAGGGCCCCAGCATTTT
CDR3: CSARDGGQGRGPQHF

V: TRBV20-1
J: TRBJ2-7
D: NA
size: NA
DNA: TGCAGTGCTAGAGAGGGGGGTTTCTCCTACGAGCAGTACTTC
CDR3: CSAREGGFSYEQYF

V: TRBV4-3
J: TRBJ2-2
D: TRBD1
size: few
DNA: TGCGCCAGCAGCCAAGATCGACAGGGTACCGGGGAGCTGTTTTTT
CDR3: CASSQDRQGTGELFF

V: TRBV7-3
J: TRBJ2-5
D: NA
size: NA
DNA: TGTGCCAGCAGCTTAAGCGGGACCCTGCCGGAGACCCAGTACTTC
CDR3: CASSLSGTLPETQYF

V: TRBV6-1
J: TRBJ1-1
D: TRBD1
size: NA
DNA: TGTGCCAGCAGTCCGGACAGGGGGAACACTGAAGCTTTCTTT
CDR3: CASSPDRGNTEAFF

V: TRBV21-1
J: TRBJ2-7
D: NA
size: NA
DNA: TGTGCCAACCCGGGACAGGGAACCTCCTACGAGCAGTACTTC
CDR3: CANPGQGTSYEQYF

V: TRBV18
J: TRBJ1-4
D: TRBD1
size: NA
DNA: TGTGCCAGCTCACCTCCCAGGGGGCGTCGGAGTGAAAAACTGTTTTTT
CDR3: CASSPPRGRRSEKLFF

V: TRBV4-1
J: TRBJ2-3
D: NA
size: few
DNA: TGCGCCAGCAGCCAAGATGTCGGGCGGGGCGTTAGCACAGATACGCAGTATTTT
CDR3: CASSQDVGRGVSTDTQYF

V: TRBV6-5
J: TRBJ1-5
D: NA
size: many
DNA: TGTGCCAGCAGTTACGATAGCGGTAGCAATCAGCCCCAGCATTTT
CDR3: CASSYDSGSNQPQHF

V: TRBV5-1
J: TRBJ2-5
D: TRBD2
size: NA
DNA: TGCGCCAGCAGCTTGAGTGGGACTAGCTGGGAGACCCAGTACTTC
CDR3: CASSLSGTSWETQYF

V: TRBV4-1
J: TRBJ1-4
D: NA
size: NA
DNA: TGCGCCAGCAGCCAAGGGCAAGGTACAACTAATGAAAAACTGTTTTTT
CDR3: CASSQGQGTTNEKLFF

V: TRBV20-1
J: TRBJ2-2
D: TRBD2
size: NA
DNA: TGCAGTGCTAGAGGGGGTAGTAGCGGGAGAGGGGGCACCGGGGAGCTGTTTTTT
CDR3: CSARGGSSGRGGTGELFF

V: TRBV28
J: TRBJ1-5
D: NA
size: few
DNA: TGTGCCAGCAGTTTTGGGTCAGGGTGGCAGCCCCAGCATTTT
CDR3: CASSFGSGWQPQHF

V: TRBV5-1
J: TRBJ2-2
D: NA
size: many
DNA: TGTGCCAGCAGCTGGGGACAGAACACCGGGGAGCTGTTTTTT
CDR3: CASSWGQNTGELFF

V: TRBV7-2
J: TRBJ2-1
D: TRBD2
size: NA
DNA: TGTGCCAGCAGCCTCTGGACTAGCGGGAGGTACAATGAGCAGTTCTTC
CDR3: CASSLWTSGRYNEQFF

V: TRBV6-7
J: TRBJ2-3
D: NA
size: few
DNA: TGTGCCAGCACCCACAGGAGCCGCACAGATACGCAGTATTTT
CDR3: CASTHRSRTDTQYF

V: TRBV20-1
J: TRBJ2-1
D: NA
size: NA
DNA: TGCAGTGCTAGCGCAGCGAGCTACAATGAGCAGTTCTTC
CDR3: CSASAASYNEQFF

V: TRBV5-1
J: TRBJ2-7
D: TRBD1
size: NA
DNA: TGCGCCAGCAGAGGGACAGCGCGGTACGAGCAGTACTTC
CDR3: CASRGTARYEQYF

V: TRBV11-3
J: TRBJ2-1
D: TRBD2
size: many
DNA: TGTGCCAGCAGCCAATACTACGGGGGGGCGATCGGGAATGAGCAGTTCTTC
CDR3: CASSQYYGGAIGNEQFF

V: TRBV20-1
J: TRBJ2-3
D: NA
size: NA
DNA: TGCAGTGCTAGAGACCGGATTTTCACAGATACGCAGTATTTT
CDR3: CSARDRIFTDTQYF

V: TRBV5-6
J: TRBJ2-1
D: TRBD1
size: few
DNA: TGTGCCAGCAGCATACTCACCGGGACAGGGGGCTTAGGTGAGCAGTTCTTC
CDR3: CASSILTGTGGLGEQFF

V: TRBV7-2
J: TRBJ2-6
D: NA
size: NA
DNA: TGTGCCAGCAGCTCGAGGACAGTCGACTCTGGGGCCAACGTCCTGACTTTC
CDR3: CASSSRTVDSGANVLTF

V: TRBV15
J: TRBJ1-1
D: NA
size: many
DNA: TGTGCCACCAGCGATCTAGGGGAGGGAGCTGAAGCTTTCTTT
CDR3: CATSDLGEGAEAFF

V: TRBV7-9
J: TRBJ1-1
D: NA
size: few
DNA: TGTGCCAGCAGACCAGGTGGGGAAACTGAAGCTTTCTTT
CDR3: CASRPGGETEAFF

V: TRBV10-3
J: TRBJ2-1
D: TRBD2
size: NA
DNA: TGTGCCATCAGTGAGTCGAGGCGGGAGGTATACAATGAGCAGTTCTTC
CDR3: CAISESRREVYNEQFF

V: TRBV20-1
J: TRBJ2-5
D: NA
size: few
DNA: TGCAGTGCTAGATTCGGTGGGGAGACCCAGTACTTC
CDR3: CSARFGGETQYF

V: TRBV29-1
J: TRBJ2-3
D: NA
size: many
DNA: TGCAGCGTCAATCGGGACACAGGTCCCCCAGATACGCAGTATTTT
CDR3: CSVNRDTGPPDTQYF

V: TRBV12-3/TRBV12-4
J: TRBJ2-7
D: TRBD2
size: few
DNA: TGTGCCAGCAGCCCTGGAGCGGGAGCATCCTACGAGCAGTACTTC
CDR3: CASSPGAGASYEQYF

V: TRBV7-2
J: TRBJ2-7
D: TRBD2
size: NA
DNA: TGTGCCAGCAGCGGAAGCAGCGGGGGGTTGACCTACGAGCAGTACTTC
CDR3: CASSGSSGGLTYEQYF

V: TRBV10-3
J: TRBJ2-2
D: NA
size: NA
DNA: TGTGCCATCAAGGCAGGGATTAACACCGGGGAGCTGTTTTTT
CDR3: CAIKAGINTGELFF

V: TRBV6-2/TRBV6-3
J: TRBJ2-1
D: NA
size: few
DNA: TGTGCCAGCAAGCCCGGACAGAGCTCCTACAATGAGCAGTTCTTC
CDR3: CASKPGQSSYNEQFF

V: TRBV7-2
J: TRBJ2-1
D: NA
size: NA
DNA: TGTGCCAGCAGCTTAGGATTCGGGGCCCACAATGAGCAGTTCTTC
CDR3: CASSLGFGAHNEQFF

V: TRBV20-1
J: TRBJ1-1
D: NA
size: NA
DNA: TGCAGTGTAACCCCAGGCAGACCCACTGAAGCTTTCTTT
CDR3: CSVTPGRPTEAFF